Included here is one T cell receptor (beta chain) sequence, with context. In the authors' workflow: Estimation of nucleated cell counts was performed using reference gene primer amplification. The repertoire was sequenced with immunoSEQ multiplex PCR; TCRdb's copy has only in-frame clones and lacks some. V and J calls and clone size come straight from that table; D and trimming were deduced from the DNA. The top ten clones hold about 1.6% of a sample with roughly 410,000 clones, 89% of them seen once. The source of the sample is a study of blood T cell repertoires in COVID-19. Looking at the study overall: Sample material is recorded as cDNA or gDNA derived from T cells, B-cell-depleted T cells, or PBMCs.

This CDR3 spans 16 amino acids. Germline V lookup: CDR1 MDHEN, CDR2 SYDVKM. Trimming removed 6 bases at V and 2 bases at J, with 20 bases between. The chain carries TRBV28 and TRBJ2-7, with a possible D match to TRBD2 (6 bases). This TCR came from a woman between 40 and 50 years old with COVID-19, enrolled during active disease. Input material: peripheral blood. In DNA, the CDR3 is TGTGCCAGCAGCCCTCCCTCCACGGCGGGACCCTACGAGCAGTACTTC. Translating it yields CASSPPSTAGPYEQYF.